A single sample is the source of the 17 T cell receptor beta chains below, sequenced in a study of blood T cell repertoires in COVID-19. The repertoire was sequenced with immunoSEQ multiplex PCR; TCRdb's copy has only in-frame clones and lacks some. The data hold some 110,000 clones, with approximately 84% observed a single time. What was sequenced was peripheral blood. The receptors come from a man between 40 and 49 years old with acute or convalescent COVID-19.

The V call is TRBV18, the J call TRBJ1-5; D possibly corresponds to TRBD1 (6 bases). The germline CDR1 and CDR2 sequences are KGHSH and LQKENI. Trimming took off 3 bases at V and 6 bases at J, with 15 bases between the two ends. The CDR3 is 15 residues long. The CDR3 bases are TGTGCCAGCTCACCTCATGGACAGTTCGGTCAGCCCCAGCATTTT. Translation gives CASSPHGQFGQPQHF.

V gene TRBV5-1 combines with J gene TRBJ2-2; TRBD1 matches at 12 bases. The CDR3 extends over 15 amino acids. Looked up from germline, CDR1 is SGHRS and CDR2 is YFSETQ. The V segment lost 2 bases and the J segment 7 bases; nucleotides outside the gene matches: 3. The CDR3: CASSFGTGGDGELFF. The CDR3 region has the DNA TGCGCCAGCAGCTTCGGGACAGGGGGCGACGGGGAGCTGTTTTTT.

The chain couples TRBV6-4 to TRBJ1-3; D is possibly TRBD1 (5 bases). The CDR3 runs to 14 residues. CDR1 and CDR2 from the germline V gene are MRHNA and SNTAGT. Trimming pared 6 bases from V and 2 bases from J, leaving 11 bases between. This chain's CDR3 is CASREDSTGNTIYF. The CDR3 DNA follows: TGTGCCAGCAGAGAAGACAGCACTGGAAACACCATATATTTT.

The chain combines TRBV15 with TRBJ1-3, with 7 nucleotides matching TRBD1. V lost 5 bases to trimming and J lost 2 bases; unmatched junction nucleotides: 6. The CDR3 is 15 residues long. Looked up from germline, CDR1 is LNHNV and CDR2 is YYDKDF (reference sequence). CDR3 bases: TGTGCCACCAGCGCCGGGACAGCTACTGGAAACACCATATATTTT. This translates into CATSAGTATGNTIYF.

The V and J genes are TRBV28 and TRBJ2-3; D ambiguous. V was trimmed by 4 bases and J by 2 bases, leaving 10 bases between them. Germline assignment: CDR1 MDHEN and CDR2 SYDVKM. There are 14 residues in the CDR3. The CDR3 loop is CASSSPFPTDTQYF. The DNA of the CDR3 is TGTGCCAGCAGTTCCCCTTTCCCCACAGATACGCAGTATTTT.

The rearrangement links TRBV4-3 to TRBJ1-6; D is unclear. This CDR3 has 14 amino acids. The germline V gene has CDR1 LGHNA and CDR2 YSLEER. The V end was cut by 0 bases, the J end by 7 bases, with 7 bases between. CDR3 bases: TGCGCCAGCAGCCAAGATTTCGCGAATTCACCCCTCCACTTT. Amino acid sequence: CASSQDFANSPLHF.

The V and J genes are TRBV7-2 and TRBJ2-2; D is undetermined. There are 13 residues in the CDR3. The germline V gene encodes CDR1 SGHTA and CDR2 FQGNSA. Trimming removed 3 bases from V and 7 bases from J, with 9 bases in between. CDR3 bases: TGTGCCAGCAGCTTCAGTTTCGACGGGGAGCTGTTTTTT. This translates into CASSFSFDGELFF. Looking up the rest from reference TRBV7-2 and TRBJ2-2 gives the full variable domain: GAGVSQSPSNKVTEKGKDVELRCDPISGHTALYWYRQSLGQGLEFLIYFQGNSAPDKSGLPSDRFSAERTGGSVSTLTIQRTQQEDSAVYLCASSFSFDGELFFGEGSRLTVL.

This clone was seen only a few times. V usage is TRBV19 and J usage is TRBJ2-7, with a weak D call TRBD2 (6 bases). Trimming stripped 4 bases from V and 7 bases from J, with 17 bases between. This CDR3 contains 14 residues. Germline CDR1 reads LNHDA; CDR2 reads SQIVND (reference sequence). CDR3 sequence (DNA): TGTGCCAGTAGTACCCGGACGGGGGTGGGGGAGCAGTACTTC. Residues: CASSTRTGVGEQYF. Combining the CDR3 with reference TRBV19 and TRBJ2-7 gives the whole variable domain DGGITQSPKYLFRKEGQNVTLSCEQNLNHDAMYWYRQDPGQGLRLIYYSQIVNDFQKGDIAEGYSVSREKKESFPLTVTSAQKNPTAFYLCASSTRTGVGEQYFGPGTRLTVT.

This chain uses TRBV3-1 (or the pseudogene TRBV3-2) with TRBJ1-2; TRBD1 agrees at 9 bases. Per the germline V gene, CDR1 is LGHDT and CDR2 is YNNKEL (reference sequence). V was clipped by 3 bases and J by 4 bases; unmatched bases: 12. This CDR3 has 17 amino acids. The CDR3 DNA is TGTGCCAGCAGCCACGCAGCCCGGACAGGGGCCAGCTATGGCTACACCTTC. Amino acid sequence: CASSHAARTGASYGYTF.

The chain has TRBV7-9 and TRBJ2-7; weak D call: TRBD1 (5 bases). The CDR3 sequence is 11 residues long. In germline, CDR1 is SEHNR, CDR2 FQNEAQ (reference sequence). V was pared by 5 bases and J by 7 bases, with 9 bases between. In DNA, the CDR3 is TGTGCCAGCAGCCTGAACAGGGAGCAGTACTTC. As protein: CASSLNREQYF.

The CDR3 reads CASSQGIAGGTQYF. The CDR3 region has the DNA TGTGCCAGCAGCCAAGGAATAGCGGGGGGGACCCAGTACTTC. This chain links TRBV3-1 (or the pseudogene TRBV3-2) with TRBJ2-5, with TRBD2 matching over 10 bases. The germline V gene has CDR1 LGHDT and CDR2 YNNKEL (reference sequence). The junction had 3 bases not matched to a gene; V was cut back by 1 base and J by 7 bases. The CDR3 sequence is 14 residues long.

This clone is a singleton in its sample. The chain recombines TRBV6-1 with TRBJ2-7, with D perhaps TRBD1 (6 bases). The V gene lost 0 bases and the J gene lost 3 bases, with 15 bases spanning the gap. In germline, CDR1 is MNHNS, CDR2 SASEGT. The CDR3 runs to 16 residues. CDR3 in amino acids: CASSEAQGSRGYEQYF. The CDR3, as DNA: TGTGCCAGCAGTGAAGCGCAGGGTTCCAGGGGCTACGAGCAGTACTTC.

The chain has TRBV7-2 and TRBJ2-3; 15 nucleotides agree with TRBD2. The length of the CDR3 is 17 residues. CDR1 SGHTA and CDR2 FQGNSA come from the germline V gene. After removal of 4 bases from V and 5 bases from J, the junction contained 7 bases not matched to a gene. The CDR3 DNA is TGTGCCAGCAGCTCCCTCGGGACTAGCGGGGGGCAAGATACGCAGTATTTT. Translating gives CASSSLGTSGGQDTQYF.

The rearrangement uses TRBV27 and TRBJ1-1; D perhaps matches TRBD1 (6 bases). The CDR3 is 14 amino acids. V lost 5 bases and J 5 bases, leaving 15 bases between the germline ends. CDR1 is MNHEY and CDR2 is SMNVEV in the germline V gene (reference sequence). CDR3 sequence: CASSPQGRWTEAFF. The DNA for the CDR3 is TGTGCCAGCAGTCCACAGGGTAGGTGGACTGAAGCTTTCTTT.

The chain links TRBV28 to TRBJ1-5, with D maybe TRBD1 (5 bases). Germline V lookup: CDR1 MDHEN, CDR2 SYDVKM. The CDR3 contains 16 residues. Trimming shortened V by 6 bases and J by 4 bases, and 19 bases separated the two germline ends. As DNA, the CDR3 is TGTGCCAGCAGCACCGGGGGGGTTTGGTTGAATCAGCCCCAGCATTTT. Encoded protein: CASSTGGVWLNQPQHF.

V and J are TRBV18 and TRBJ2-3; maybe TRBD1 (5 bases). V was cut by 6 bases and J by 7 bases, with 14 bases left in between. Germline V lookup: CDR1 KGHSH, CDR2 LQKENI. This CDR3 contains 13 residues. The CDR3 sequence: CASSQSDRNTQYF. The DNA of the CDR3 is TGTGCCAGCTCCCAATCAGACAGAAATACGCAGTATTTT.

This chain links TRBV5-8 with TRBJ2-1, with 10 positions matching TRBD2. CDR1 and CDR2 (germline): SGHTS, YDEGEE. Losses at the gene ends were 2 bases for V and 0 bases for J; bases not matched to a gene: 8. This CDR3 region has 18 residues. CDR3 nucleotide sequence: TGTGCCAGCAGCTTCTTAGCGGGGGGACTCAGCTCCTACAATGAGCAGTTCTTC. Translation gives CASSFLAGGLSSYNEQFF.